These T cell receptor beta chains were read from a single sample in a study of cytomegalovirus exposure and HLA in healthy donors. Assay: immunoSEQ multiplex PCR; the TCRdb copy retains only in-frame clones and omits some. The sample has roughly 130,000 clones, about 74% seen once. Sequences were obtained from PBMCs. The receptors were gathered from a woman between 50 and 59 years old in good health and CMV-seropositive. The CDR3 runs from the conserved cysteine through the conserved F or W. The D gene is left open where the match is weak. Not every row has a clone size; where given, it reads once, few, many or a size class.

- TRBJ1-2 TRBV5-1 TRBD1 TGCGCCAGCAGCCCTCAGACAGGGACAGCTAACTATGGCTACACCTTC CASSPQTGTANYGYTF
- TRBJ2-3 TRBV4-2 - TGTGCCAGCAGCCACCCTGGGAGGCAGGGGGGCACAGATACGCAGTATTTT CASSHPGRQGGTDTQYF
- TRBJ2-7 TRBV29-1 TRBD1 TGCAGCGCATTTGGACAGGGCGAGGCCTACGAGCAGTACTTC CSAFGQGEAYEQYF
once TRBJ1-5 TRBV5-1 TRBD1 TGCGCCAGCAGCTTTACAGGGGATCAGCCCCAGCATTTT CASSFTGDQPQHF
- TRBJ2-1 TRBV28 TRBD2 TGTGCCAGCAGTTTGGCTAGCGGGTACAATGAGCAGTTCTTC CASSLASGYNEQFF
- TRBJ2-7 TRBV15 - TGTGCCACCAGCAGAGGCCTCGCCGGGGAGCAGTACTTC CATSRGLAGEQYF
- TRBJ1-1 TRBV30 - TGTGCCTGGAGCGTACGGGAGAACACTGAAGCTTTCTTT CAWSVRENTEAFF
- TRBJ2-4 TRBV5-1 TRBD1 TGCGCCAGCAGCTTGCCCACAGGGGGAAGCAACATTCAGTACTTC CASSLPTGGSNIQYF
- TRBJ1-4 TRBV7-8 TRBD1 TGTGCCAGCAGCCCGAGGACAGGAAATGAAAAACTGTTTTTT CASSPRTGNEKLFF
- TRBJ1-1 TRBV11-3 TRBD1 TGTGCCAGCAGCCCTTTGGGACAGCCGGGACATATTGGAAAGCCTGAAGCTTTCTTT CASSPLGQPGHIGKPEAFF
- TRBJ2-2 TRBV7-2 TRBD2 TGTGCCAGCAGCGGAAGCGGGGCGAACGGGGAGCTGTTTTTT CASSGSGANGELFF
- TRBJ2-2 TRBV25-1 - TGTGCCTGTCAGGCTTTCACCGGGGAGCTGTTTTTT CACQAFTGELFF
- TRBJ1-1 TRBV2 - TGTGCCAGCAGTGAAGAGGGGGGGTTCATGAACACTGAAGCTTTCTTT CASSEEGGFMNTEAFF
- TRBJ2-5 TRBV7-2 - TGTGCCAGCAGCTTCAACAGGAACCAAGAGACCCAGTACTTC CASSFNRNQETQYF
- TRBJ1-6 TRBV30 TRBD1 TGTGCCTGGAGGGGGGGACAGGGCAATTCACCCCTCCACTTT CAWRGGQGNSPLHF
- TRBJ2-6 TRBV6-6 - TGTGCCAGCAGCAGGGGCGGTGGGGCCAACGTCCTGACTTTC CASSRGGGANVLTF
- TRBJ1-2 TRBV7-9 TRBD1 TGTGCCAGCAGCCCGGACAGGGAAGGGGGGTATGGCTACACCTTC CASSPDREGGYGYTF
- TRBJ2-7 TRBV6-1 TRBD1 TGTGCCAGCACAAGTGGGACAGTACTTTCCTACGAGCAGTACTTC CASTSGTVLSYEQYF
- TRBJ1-2 TRBV10-3 - TGTGCCTTCTGGGCCAGCTACTATGGCTACACCTTC CAFWASYYGYTF